This T cell receptor (beta chain) was obtained from a study of monozygotic twins with inflammatory bowel disease. TCRdb processed the 5' RACE reads again and assigns one entry to each CDR3 protein, with no DNA. Its clone listing holds more than 350,000 distinct CDR3 sequences. Notes on the study in general: By inverse Simpson index, TCRbeta diversity was lower in IBD patients than in healthy co-twins.

This CDR3 contains 15 residues. Germline-derived CDR1 and CDR2 are LGHNA and YNFKEQ. Remarks on this clonotype: The antigen remains unidentified.

Each donor had 2.5 ml of blood drawn. The source of this sequence is a human donor with ulcerative colitis or Crohn's disease, or a healthy co-twin of an affected twin (not recorded which). The chain combines TRBV4-2 with TRBJ1-5; the D gene TCRdb calls, TRBD1, cannot be checked with no DNA. Sequencing used blood. Here the CDR3 reads CPSSRTGDSNQPQHF.